These T cell receptor beta chains were read from a single sample in a study of cytomegalovirus exposure and HLA in healthy donors. Assay used: immunoSEQ multiplex PCR; TCRdb lists only in-frame clones, some missing. The repertoire holds 100,000 or so clones, with approximately 85% as singletons. Source material: PBMCs. These TCRs come from a man aged 25 to 45 in good health and CMV-seronegative. Both conserved end residues are part of each CDR3. D genes are given only for firm matches. For some rows the clone size is stated as once, few or many, or as a class when expanded; others skip it.

clone size: .; D gene: TRBD1; J gene: TRBJ1-1; V gene: TRBV7-9; CDR3 DNA: TGTGCCAGCAGCCGGGACAGGGTGAACACTGAAGCTTTCTTT; CDR3 protein: CASSRDRVNTEAFF
clone size: .; D gene: TRBD2; J gene: TRBJ2-5; V gene: TRBV9; CDR3 DNA: TGTGCCAGCAGCGTAGGGTGGGGGCGGGGGGCTGACCAAGAGACCCAGTACTTC; CDR3 protein: CASSVGWGRGADQETQYF
clone size: once; D gene: TRBD1; J gene: TRBJ1-5; V gene: TRBV9; CDR3 DNA: TGTGCCAGCAGCAGAGGACAGGTGGGACAGCCCCAGCATTTT; CDR3 protein: CASSRGQVGQPQHF
clone size: .; D gene: TRBD1; J gene: TRBJ2-7; V gene: TRBV6-1; CDR3 DNA: TGTGCCAGCAGTGTAACGACAGGGGGGACCTACGAGCAGTACTTC; CDR3 protein: CASSVTTGGTYEQYF
clone size: .; D gene: TRBD1; J gene: TRBJ2-7; V gene: TRBV9; CDR3 DNA: TGTGCCAGCAGCGCCACAACCGGGACAGGCTCCTACGAGCAGTACTTC; CDR3 protein: CASSATTGTGSYEQYF
clone size: .; D gene: TRBD1; J gene: TRBJ1-1; V gene: TRBV19; CDR3 DNA: TGTGCCAGTAGTAGAAACAACAGGGGGCTCAACACTGAAGCTTTCTTT; CDR3 protein: CASSRNNRGLNTEAFF
clone size: .; D gene: .; J gene: TRBJ2-6; V gene: TRBV18; CDR3 DNA: TGTGCCAGCTCACCAACAGGTCCCGGGGCCAACGTCCTGACTTTC; CDR3 protein: CASSPTGPGANVLTF
clone size: .; D gene: .; J gene: TRBJ1-1; V gene: TRBV7-3; CDR3 DNA: TGTGCCAGCAGCTTAACCGGAGGGAGGGACTCTGAAGCTTTCTTT; CDR3 protein: CASSLTGGRDSEAFF
clone size: .; D gene: .; J gene: TRBJ2-1; V gene: TRBV5-6; CDR3 DNA: TGTGCCAGCAGCTTGGTGCGGGCGACCAATGAGCAGTTCTTC; CDR3 protein: CASSLVRATNEQFF
clone size: .; D gene: TRBD2; J gene: TRBJ2-3; V gene: TRBV19; CDR3 DNA: TGTGCCAGTAGTACTAGCGGGATCTCAGATACGCAGTATTTT; CDR3 protein: CASSTSGISDTQYF
clone size: .; D gene: .; J gene: TRBJ2-1; V gene: TRBV28; CDR3 DNA: TGTGCCAGCTCCCAGGCTTACCCTAATGAGCAGTTCTTC; CDR3 protein: CASSQAYPNEQFF
clone size: .; D gene: .; J gene: TRBJ2-7; V gene: TRBV5-1; CDR3 DNA: TGCGCCAGCAGCCCTGACAGATTCGAGCAGTACTTC; CDR3 protein: CASSPDRFEQYF
clone size: once; D gene: .; J gene: TRBJ2-3; V gene: TRBV7-9; CDR3 DNA: TGTGCCAGCAGCTTATTCGTTGGTTCTCGGGGGACGGGCTCAGATACGCAGTATTTT; CDR3 protein: CASSLFVGSRGTGSDTQYF
clone size: .; D gene: TRBD1; J gene: TRBJ1-5; V gene: TRBV5-1; CDR3 DNA: TGCGCCAGCAGCTTAGGAGGGGGCGGGCCCCAGCATTTT; CDR3 protein: CASSLGGGGPQHF
clone size: .; D gene: TRBD2; J gene: TRBJ2-1; V gene: TRBV18; CDR3 DNA: TGTGCCAGCTCAGAGGGACTAGCCTCCAATGAGCAGTTCTTC; CDR3 protein: CASSEGLASNEQFF
clone size: .; D gene: .; J gene: TRBJ2-1; V gene: TRBV7-3; CDR3 DNA: TGTGCCAGCAGCTTGGGCCCTGACTCCTACAATGAGCAGTTCTTC; CDR3 protein: CASSLGPDSYNEQFF
clone size: .; D gene: .; J gene: TRBJ1-3; V gene: TRBV7-8; CDR3 DNA: TGTGCCAGCAGCTTAGCGCGATGGAGCTCTGGAAACACCATATATTTT; CDR3 protein: CASSLARWSSGNTIYF
clone size: .; D gene: .; J gene: TRBJ2-2; V gene: TRBV7-9; CDR3 DNA: TGTTCCAGCAGCTTGGCCACCGGGGAGCTGTTTTTT; CDR3 protein: CSSSLATGELFF
clone size: .; D gene: .; J gene: TRBJ2-3; V gene: TRBV7-2; CDR3 DNA: TGTGCCAGCAGCTTAGCCAGGACTTTTCGGCCGCAGTATTTT; CDR3 protein: CASSLARTFRPQYF
clone size: .; D gene: TRBD1; J gene: TRBJ2-7; V gene: TRBV13; CDR3 DNA: TGTGCCAGCAGCTTAGGGCCAGGGGGCTGGGACAGGGACTACGAGCAGTACTTC; CDR3 protein: CASSLGPGGWDRDYEQYF
clone size: once; D gene: .; J gene: TRBJ1-4; V gene: TRBV11-2; CDR3 DNA: TGTGCCAGCAGCTTAAATGAGGAAAAACTGTTTTTT; CDR3 protein: CASSLNEEKLFF
clone size: .; D gene: TRBD1; J gene: TRBJ1-2; V gene: TRBV27; CDR3 DNA: TGTGCCAGCAGGTTAGGACAGGTGCTTAACTATGGCTACACCTTC; CDR3 protein: CASRLGQVLNYGYTF
clone size: few; D gene: .; J gene: TRBJ1-1; V gene: TRBV29-1; CDR3 DNA: TGCAGCGTTGAACATCCTAGGGGGATGAGGAACACTGAAGCTTTCTTT; CDR3 protein: CSVEHPRGMRNTEAFF
clone size: .; D gene: TRBD1; J gene: TRBJ2-7; V gene: TRBV7-9; CDR3 DNA: TGTGCCAGCAGCTCCCGGGACAGCGTCTCCTACGAGCAGTACTTC; CDR3 protein: CASSSRDSVSYEQYF